The TCR beta chain described here comes from a study of T-cell reconstitution after alpha-beta-depleted transplantation in children. General study points: It was reported that alpha-beta T cells came from several hundred expanded graft clones (about two months after transplant). T-cell counts and diversity were attributed mostly to newly produced T cells one year after transplant. The high TCRbeta diversity at day 60 in some patients came from surviving recipient T cells and thymic progenitors.

This clonotype has just a few counts. Its antigen remains unidentified. V was shortened by 8 bases and J by 0 bases, with 11 bases between the two germline ends. There are 15 residues in the CDR3. Researchers prepared the TCRbeta library using unique molecular identifiers, the study reports. TCRdb used MiXCR to reprocess the PCR reads, holding one entry per CDR3 protein. Altogether hundreds of thousands of distinct CDR3 sequences are present, 16% being singletons, with the ten largest covering roughly 4.8%. The chain is built from TRBV12-3 or TRBV12-4 and TRBJ2-6; D is uncertain. This sequence originates from a male patient younger than 18 who had a stem cell transplant for acute lymphoblastic leukemia, so the T cells may come from the graft donor. The sample was PBMCs, mostly from graft donor cells, taken 360 days after TCRalphabeta/CD19-depleted stem cell transplant. In nucleotides, the CDR3 is TGTGCCAGCGGGAAAATAAGCTCTGGGGCCAACGTCCTGACTTTC. The encoded protein is CASGKISSGANVLTF.